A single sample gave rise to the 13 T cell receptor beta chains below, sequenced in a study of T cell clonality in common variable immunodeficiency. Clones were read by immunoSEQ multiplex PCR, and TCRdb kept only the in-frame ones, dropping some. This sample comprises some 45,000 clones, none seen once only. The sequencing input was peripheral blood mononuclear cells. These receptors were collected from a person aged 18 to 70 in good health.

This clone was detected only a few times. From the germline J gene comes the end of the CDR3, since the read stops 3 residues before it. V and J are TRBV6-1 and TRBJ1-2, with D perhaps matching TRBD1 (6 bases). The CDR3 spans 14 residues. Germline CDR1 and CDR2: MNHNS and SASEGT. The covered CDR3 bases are TGTGCCAGCAGTGAACTAGCGGGGGCAGATACC. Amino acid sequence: CASSELAGADT. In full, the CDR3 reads CASSELAGADTYTF.

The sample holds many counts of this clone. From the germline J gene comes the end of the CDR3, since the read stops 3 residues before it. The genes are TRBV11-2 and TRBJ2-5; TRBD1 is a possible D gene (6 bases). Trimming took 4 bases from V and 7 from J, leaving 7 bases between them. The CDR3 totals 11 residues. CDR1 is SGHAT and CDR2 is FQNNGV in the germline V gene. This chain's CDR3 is CASSSRGTQYF. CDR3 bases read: TGTGCCAGCAGCTCCAGGGGGACC.

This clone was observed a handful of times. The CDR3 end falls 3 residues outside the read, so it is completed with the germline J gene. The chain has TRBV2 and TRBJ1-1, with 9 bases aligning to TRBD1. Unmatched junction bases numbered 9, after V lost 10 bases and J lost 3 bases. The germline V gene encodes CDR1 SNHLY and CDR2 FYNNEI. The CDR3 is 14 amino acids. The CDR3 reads CANITGGLDTEAFF. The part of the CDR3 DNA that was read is TGTGCCAACATTACAGGGGGCTTGGACACTGAA.

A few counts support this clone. The sequenced CDR3 bases are TGTGCCTGGAACATGGGGGCGAGAAGCACAGATACC. Its translation: CAWNMGARSTDT. The full CDR3 protein is CAWNMGARSTDTYTF. The chain combines TRBV30 with TRBJ1-2; the D gene is possibly TRBD1 (6 bases). The CDR3 end falls 3 residues outside the read, so it is completed with the germline J gene. Germline CDR1 reads GTSNPN; CDR2 reads SVGIG (reference sequence). The CDR3 length is 15 residues.

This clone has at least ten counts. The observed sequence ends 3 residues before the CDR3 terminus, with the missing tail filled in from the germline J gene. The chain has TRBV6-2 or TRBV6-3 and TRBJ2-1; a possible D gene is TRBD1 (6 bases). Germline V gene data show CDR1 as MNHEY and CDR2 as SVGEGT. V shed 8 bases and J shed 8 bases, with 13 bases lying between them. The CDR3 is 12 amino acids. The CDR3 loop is CASGYRAHEQFF. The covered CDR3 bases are TGTGCCAGCGGGTACAGGGCCCATGAG.

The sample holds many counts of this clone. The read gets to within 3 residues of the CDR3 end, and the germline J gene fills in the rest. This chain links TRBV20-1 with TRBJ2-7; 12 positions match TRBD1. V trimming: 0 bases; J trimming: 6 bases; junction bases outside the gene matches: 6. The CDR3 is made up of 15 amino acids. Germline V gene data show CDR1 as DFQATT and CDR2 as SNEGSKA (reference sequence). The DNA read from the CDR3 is TGCAGTGCTAGAGATATAGGGACAGGGGGCCCCGAG. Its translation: CSARDIGTGGPE. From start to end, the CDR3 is CSARDIGTGGPEQYF.

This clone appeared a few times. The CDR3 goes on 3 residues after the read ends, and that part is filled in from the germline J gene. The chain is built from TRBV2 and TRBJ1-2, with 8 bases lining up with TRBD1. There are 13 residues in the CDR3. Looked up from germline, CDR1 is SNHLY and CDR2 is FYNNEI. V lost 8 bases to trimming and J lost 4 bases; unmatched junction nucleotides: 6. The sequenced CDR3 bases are TGTGCCAGCCTGACAGGGGTGGCCTATGGC. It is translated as CASLTGVAYG. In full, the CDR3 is CASLTGVAYGYTF.

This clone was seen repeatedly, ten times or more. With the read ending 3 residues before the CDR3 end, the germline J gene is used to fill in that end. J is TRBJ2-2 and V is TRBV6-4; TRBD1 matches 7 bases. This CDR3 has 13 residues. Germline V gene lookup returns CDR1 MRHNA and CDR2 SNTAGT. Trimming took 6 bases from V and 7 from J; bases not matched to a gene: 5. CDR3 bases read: TGTGCCAGCAGAAACAGGGGTGACGGGGAG. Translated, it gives CASRNRGDGE. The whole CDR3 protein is CASRNRGDGELFF.

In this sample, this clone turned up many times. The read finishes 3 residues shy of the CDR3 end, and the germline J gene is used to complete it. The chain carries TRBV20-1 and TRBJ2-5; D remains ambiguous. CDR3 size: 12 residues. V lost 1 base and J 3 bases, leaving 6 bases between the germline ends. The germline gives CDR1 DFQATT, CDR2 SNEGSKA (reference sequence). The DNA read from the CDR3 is TGCAGTGCTAGAGGGCAGAAAGAGACC. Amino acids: CSARGQKET. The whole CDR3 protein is CSARGQKETQYF.

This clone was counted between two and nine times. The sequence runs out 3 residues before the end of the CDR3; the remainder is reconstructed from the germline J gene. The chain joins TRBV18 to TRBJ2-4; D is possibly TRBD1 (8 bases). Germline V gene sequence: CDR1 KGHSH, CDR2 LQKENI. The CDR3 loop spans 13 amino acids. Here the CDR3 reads CASSPDRDYGQYF. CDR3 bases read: TGTGCCAGCTCACCGGACAGGGACTATGGT.

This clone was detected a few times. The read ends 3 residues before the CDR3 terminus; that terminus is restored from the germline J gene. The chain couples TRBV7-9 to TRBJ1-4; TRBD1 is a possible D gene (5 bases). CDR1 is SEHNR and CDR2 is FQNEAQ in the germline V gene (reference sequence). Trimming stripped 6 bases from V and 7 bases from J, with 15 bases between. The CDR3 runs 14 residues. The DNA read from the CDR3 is TGTGCCAGCAGGGCTAACAGGTTTTCTGAAAAA. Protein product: CASRANRFSEK. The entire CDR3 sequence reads CASRANRFSEKLFF.

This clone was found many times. The covered CDR3 bases are TGTGCCAGTAGTATAGCACCAGGGCAGCCGAACACTGAA. Amino acid sequence: CASSIAPGQPNTE. The whole CDR3 protein is CASSIAPGQPNTEAFF. The chain is built from TRBV19 and TRBJ1-1, with D perhaps TRBD1 (5 bases). The CDR3 is cut off 3 residues early in the read; its end comes from the germline J gene. Germline V gene sequence: CDR1 LNHDA, CDR2 SQIVND (reference sequence). The CDR3 has 16 residues. Between the trimmed V and J ends, which lost 1 base and 1 base, there was a span of 13 bases.

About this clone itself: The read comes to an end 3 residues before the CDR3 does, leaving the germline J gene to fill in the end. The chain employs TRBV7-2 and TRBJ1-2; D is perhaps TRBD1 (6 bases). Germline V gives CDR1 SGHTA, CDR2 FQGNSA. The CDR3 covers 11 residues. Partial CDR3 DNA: TGTGCCAGCAGGCGGACAGATACC. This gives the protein CASRRTDT. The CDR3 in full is CASRRTDTYTF.